What follows are 8 T cell receptor beta chains derived from one specimen sequenced in a study of early T cells in non-severe SARS-CoV-2 infection. TCRdb independently ran MiXCR on the 5' RACE reads; one entry per CDR3 protein. This table holds roughly 38,000 distinct CDR3 sequences, 5.5% found once. The sample in question was whole blood, obtained at baseline. All receptors come from an adult who was a healthcare worker with PCR-confirmed SARS-CoV-2 infection or an uninfected control (not recorded which).

This clonotype was recorded many times. V gene TRBV6-2 or TRBV6-3 combines with J gene TRBJ1-2; D might be TRBD1 (6 bases). CDR1 is MNHEY, CDR2 SVGEGT, per germline. The CDR3 has 13 amino acids. Trimming took 6 bases from V and 6 from J, leaving 14 bases between them. The CDR3 loop is CASSLKRGHGYTF. The CDR3 nucleotides are TGTGCCAGCAGCTTAAAGCGGGGGCATGGCTACACCTTC.

The genes are TRBV19 and TRBJ2-1, with 10 bases identical to TRBD1. The CDR3 loop spans 16 amino acids. CDR1 is LNHDA, CDR2 SQIVND, per germline (reference sequence). J gave up 1 base and V 2 bases, and 2 bases lay outside the gene matches. CDR3 sequence reads: CASSIRQGASYNEQFF. The CDR3 nucleotides are TGTGCCAGTAGTATACGACAGGGGGCTTCCTACAATGAGCAGTTCTTC.

This chain joins TRBV19 and TRBJ1-4; weak D call: TRBD1 (5 bases). Trimming shortened V by 3 bases and J by 4 bases, and 12 bases separated the two germline ends. The germline CDR1 and CDR2 sequences are LNHDA and SQIVND (reference sequence). The CDR3 totals 15 residues. This chain's CDR3 is CASSIAGTSNEKLFF. The DNA of the CDR3 is TGTGCCAGTAGTATCGCGGGGACCAGTAATGAAAAACTGTTTTTT.

Ten or more counts support this clonotype. The chain carries TRBV7-9 and TRBJ2-7, with D perhaps given as TRBD1 or TRBD2 (5 bases each). Germline lookup yields CDR1 SEHNR and CDR2 FQNEAQ (reference sequence). V lost 5 bases and J lost 1, with 12 bases in between. CDR3 size: 14 residues. CDR3 sequence (DNA): TGTGCCAGCAGCGACGACAGAGGGTCCTACGAGCAGTACTTC. Its translation is CASSDDRGSYEQYF.

This clonotype has just a few counts. V is TRBV10-3 and J is TRBJ2-1, with D possibly being TRBD1 or TRBD2 (5 bases each). Germline CDR1 is ENHRY and CDR2 is SYGVKD. The length of the CDR3 is 13 residues. The ends were cut back, 4 bases at V and 12 bases at J, with 16 bases in the middle. CDR3 loop: CAISGTARGGQFF. The DNA for the CDR3 is TGTGCCATCAGTGGGACGGCCCGGGGCGGGCAGTTCTTC.

This clonotype was seen ten or more times. The V call is TRBV27, the J call TRBJ2-7, with TRBD1 matching 8 bases. CDR3 length equals 14 residues. The ends lost 2 bases at V and 3 bases at J; junction bases unmatched: 3. Germline V gives CDR1 MNHEY, CDR2 SMNVEV (reference sequence). The CDR3 DNA follows: TGTGCCAGCAGTTTAGGGACAGGCGTCTACGAGCAGTACTTC. This encodes CASSLGTGVYEQYF.

This clonotype was seen at least ten times. V usage is TRBV4-3 and J usage is TRBJ1-5; TRBD1 might be the D (5 bases). Deletions cut 10 bases from V and 11 bases from J, with 24 bases between. The CDR3 length is 14 residues. Germline lookup yields CDR1 LGHNA and CDR2 YSLEER. CDR3 sequence (DNA): TGCGCCATATCGGAAGCCAGGGCCTTCAAGTCCCAGCATTTT. The encoded protein is CAISEARAFKSQHF.

The rearrangement joins TRBV16 to TRBJ2-7, with 12 bases lining up with TRBD2. The CDR3 is 13 amino acids. CDR1 is KGHSY and CDR2 is FQNENV in the germline V gene. Trimming at V came to 4 bases and at J to 6 bases, leaving 1 base not matched to a gene. CDR3 nucleotides: TGTGCCAGCAGCCCACTAGCGGGGGGCGAGCAGTACTTC. It is translated as CASSPLAGGEQYF.